This T cell receptor beta chain was retrieved from a study of cytomegalovirus exposure and HLA in healthy donors. Across the study: Across almost 400 genotyped donors, 81% landed in the Caucasian-associated ancestry cluster.

All donors participated as healthy donors of bone marrow. Though probably carrying unrecorded immune exposures, donors were nominally healthy at sampling. Primers: 60 Vbeta forward and 13 Jbeta reverse. Generated by immunoSEQ multiplex PCR, the TCRdb table keeps only in-frame clones and is missing some. Here the sample spans approximately 100,000 clones, 75% to 85% being singletons. Concerning this clone itself: Its antigen is as yet unknown.

V was clipped by 7 bases and J by 8 bases; unmatched bases: 6. Germline V gene sequence: CDR1 MNHEY, CDR2 SVGAGI. The CDR3 runs to 14 residues. General study results and limits: Usually a TCR sequence was rare, but some public TCRs were found in many donors.

The J gene is TRBJ1-6, the V gene TRBV6-5; 9 bases fit TRBD1. Material for sequencing was PBMCs. The TCR comes from a man between 50 and 59 years old in good health and CMV-seronegative. The CDR3 DNA sequence: TGTGCCAGCACCCAGACAGGGGGGGATTCACCCCTCCACTTT. It is translated as CASTQTGGDSPLHF.